This TCR beta chain was found in a study of blood T cell repertoires in COVID-19. On the study more broadly: Samples representing acute and convalescent COVID-19 were sourced from the United States, Italy and Spain.

Here immunoSEQ multiplex PCR was the method, and the copy in TCRdb shows in-frame clones only, minus some. The sample lists around 160,000 clones, approximately 93% seen once, with roughly 2.1% in the top ten. Germline trimming cut 6 bases from V and 7 bases from J; bases unmatched to any gene: 11. This CDR3 has 14 residues. Germline assignment: CDR1 SGHTA and CDR2 FQGNSA. The V and J genes are TRBV7-2 and TRBJ1-2; 7 bases fit TRBD1. Source material: peripheral blood. This clonotype was obtained from a woman aged 55-69 years with COVID-19, enrolled during active disease. CDR3 loop: CASRETGVGGGYTF. For the CDR3, the DNA is TGTGCCAGCAGAGAAACAGGGGTTGGCGGTGGCTACACCTTC.